The following is a TCR beta chain sequence with its context. What it recognizes is unknown. The table came from immunoSEQ multiplex PCR; TCRdb's copy has only in-frame clones and leaves some out. Counted here are nearly 110,000 clones, around nine tenths occurring once; the ten biggest clones make up around 6.6%. The data derive from a study of T cell responses to AZD1222 COVID-19 vaccine. Overall study results and limits: Across spike, vaccine-associated CD4 TCRs were found, dominant at 160-218 and 743-854. Just a handful of AZD1222 recipients were seropositive at baseline.

Trimming removed 5 bases at V and 3 bases at J, with 14 bases between. From germline, CDR1 is SGHTA and CDR2 FQGNSA. The CDR3 has 14 amino acids. Here the sequenced sample was peripheral blood, taken 28 days after the second AZD1222 dose. The source of this sequence is an adult who received the AZD1222 COVID-19 vaccine. V gene TRBV7-2 combines with J gene TRBJ2-7; D is perhaps TRBD1 (7 bases). CDR3 sequence (DNA): TGTGCCAGCAGCCAGGGGGGACTCAACTACGAGCAGTACTTC. Its protein product is CASSQGGLNYEQYF. Drawing the rest from reference TRBV7-2 and TRBJ2-7, the complete variable domain is GAGVSQSPSNKVTEKGKDVELRCDPISGHTALYWYRQSLGQGLEFLIYFQGNSAPDKSGLPSDRFSAERTGGSVSTLTIQRTQQEDSAVYLCASSQGGLNYEQYFGPGTRLTVT.